Listed below are T cell receptor beta chains from one sample, sequenced in a study of cytotoxic CD8 clonotypes in ibrutinib-treated CLL. The method was immunoSEQ multiplex PCR; TCRdb's version includes in-frame clones alone and lacks a portion of them. The sample lists a few hundred thousand clones, about three quarters seen once, with 15% in the top ten. This specimen was PBMCs, taken after 24 months of ibrutinib treatment. The receptor source for this set is a human donor with chronic lymphocytic leukemia. Both conserved end residues are part of each CDR3. D genes are given only for firm matches. Clone sizes are given selectively: once, few, many, or a class where the clone is expanded.

J: TRBJ2-2
size: .
V: TRBV7-2
D: TRBD2
CDR3: CASSLFRLAVTGELFF

J: TRBJ1-3
size: .
V: TRBV30
D: .
CDR3: CAWSRRRDTGNTIYF

J: TRBJ2-7
size: .
V: TRBV20-1
D: .
CDR3: CSARAGYEQYF

J: TRBJ1-3
size: .
V: TRBV30
D: .
CDR3: CAWRPTRGGNTIYF

J: TRBJ1-1
size: .
V: TRBV5-1
D: TRBD1
CDR3: CASSLGTGPPSMNTEAFF

J: TRBJ1-5
size: few
V: TRBV27
D: .
CDR3: CASSGAGPQPQHF

J: TRBJ1-1
size: .
V: TRBV6-5
D: TRBD1
CDR3: CASSYGTGGSEAFF

J: TRBJ1-1
size: .
V: TRBV28
D: .
CDR3: CASSPDNTEAFF

J: TRBJ2-2
size: once
V: TRBV29-1
D: .
CDR3: CSVLSGFNTGELFF

J: TRBJ2-5
size: .
V: TRBV9
D: TRBD1
CDR3: CASRGGNHQETQYF

J: TRBJ2-7
size: .
V: TRBV7-9
D: .
CDR3: CASSFLANLPYEQYF

J: TRBJ2-3
size: .
V: TRBV11-1
D: TRBD1
CDR3: CASSPGQLLSKYF

J: TRBJ2-1
size: once
V: TRBV10-3
D: TRBD2
CDR3: CAISDPGLAGGYNEQFF

J: TRBJ2-1
size: few
V: TRBV7-3
D: .
CDR3: CASSLKPRDNSYNEQFF

J: TRBJ2-7
size: .
V: TRBV30
D: TRBD1
CDR3: CAWRDRGAEQYF

J: TRBJ2-7
size: few
V: TRBV6-5
D: TRBD2
CDR3: CASSRGTSGSYEQYF

J: TRBJ2-1
size: once
V: TRBV6-5
D: TRBD1
CDR3: CASSPGTGNYNEQFF

J: TRBJ2-5
size: .
V: TRBV28
D: .
CDR3: CASSSYFITRRGETQYF

J: TRBJ1-5
size: .
V: TRBV2
D: .
CDR3: CASSEAVANQPQHF

J: TRBJ2-2
size: .
V: TRBV7-7
D: TRBD2
CDR3: CASSLDGLAGPGELFF

J: TRBJ2-7
size: .
V: TRBV4-1
D: .
CDR3: CASSQGSLAAGEQYF

J: TRBJ1-2
size: .
V: TRBV27
D: TRBD1
CDR3: CASSFRTGSGYTF

J: TRBJ1-1
size: .
V: TRBV5-1
D: .
CDR3: CASSRRAQMNTEAFF

J: TRBJ2-7
size: .
V: TRBV30
D: .
CDR3: CAWTDKFYEQYF

J: TRBJ2-7
size: .
V: TRBV5-6
D: TRBD2
CDR3: CASSRIAGRASEQYF

J: TRBJ2-2
size: .
V: TRBV27
D: .
CDR3: CASRPWTLARDGELFF

J: TRBJ2-1
size: .
V: TRBV11-2
D: .
CDR3: CASSPDFSYNEQFF

J: TRBJ2-1
size: .
V: TRBV29-1
D: .
CDR3: CSAWTDNVQFF

J: TRBJ1-5
size: few
V: TRBV30
D: .
CDR3: CAWSVSGFGNQPQHF

J: TRBJ2-5
size: few
V: TRBV7-6
D: TRBD1
CDR3: CASTLGQGVETQYF

J: TRBJ1-1
size: .
V: TRBV18
D: .
CDR3: CASSRQNTEAFF

J: TRBJ2-7
size: .
V: TRBV18
D: TRBD2
CDR3: CASTGTSGPYEQYF

J: TRBJ1-5
size: .
V: TRBV7-7
D: .
CDR3: CASSLRVNQPQHF

J: TRBJ2-7
size: .
V: TRBV4-2
D: .
CDR3: CASSSSTGSGYEQYF

J: TRBJ2-3
size: .
V: TRBV30
D: .
CDR3: CAWTRRGRARVDTQYF

J: TRBJ2-7
size: .
V: TRBV6-6
D: TRBD2
CDR3: CASIRGTRDYEQYF

J: TRBJ2-1
size: .
V: TRBV6-5
D: TRBD1
CDR3: CASSSPWDRGQFF

J: TRBJ1-3
size: .
V: TRBV6-5
D: .
CDR3: CASSYSDSDGNTIYF

J: TRBJ2-7
size: .
V: TRBV18
D: .
CDR3: CASSQGQVYMGEQYF

J: TRBJ2-7
size: few
V: TRBV9
D: .
CDR3: CASSEGPLKALSYEQYF

J: TRBJ2-1
size: .
V: TRBV7-8
D: TRBD2
CDR3: CASSSGLADPSSYNEQFF

J: TRBJ2-1
size: once
V: TRBV29-1
D: TRBD2
CDR3: CSVLAGEVRNEQFF

J: TRBJ2-3
size: .
V: TRBV29-1
D: .
CDR3: CSVHLDADTQYF

J: TRBJ1-1
size: .
V: TRBV28
D: .
CDR3: CASTSGTNTEAFF

J: TRBJ1-2
size: .
V: TRBV6-5
D: .
CDR3: CASSYDLGGGRRGYTF

J: TRBJ2-7
size: once
V: TRBV19
D: TRBD1
CDR3: CASSIGQGVSEQYF

J: TRBJ1-5
size: few
V: TRBV7-3
D: .
CDR3: CASSQDASGKPQHF

J: TRBJ2-2
size: once
V: TRBV6-5
D: .
CDR3: CASSYWGKRELFF